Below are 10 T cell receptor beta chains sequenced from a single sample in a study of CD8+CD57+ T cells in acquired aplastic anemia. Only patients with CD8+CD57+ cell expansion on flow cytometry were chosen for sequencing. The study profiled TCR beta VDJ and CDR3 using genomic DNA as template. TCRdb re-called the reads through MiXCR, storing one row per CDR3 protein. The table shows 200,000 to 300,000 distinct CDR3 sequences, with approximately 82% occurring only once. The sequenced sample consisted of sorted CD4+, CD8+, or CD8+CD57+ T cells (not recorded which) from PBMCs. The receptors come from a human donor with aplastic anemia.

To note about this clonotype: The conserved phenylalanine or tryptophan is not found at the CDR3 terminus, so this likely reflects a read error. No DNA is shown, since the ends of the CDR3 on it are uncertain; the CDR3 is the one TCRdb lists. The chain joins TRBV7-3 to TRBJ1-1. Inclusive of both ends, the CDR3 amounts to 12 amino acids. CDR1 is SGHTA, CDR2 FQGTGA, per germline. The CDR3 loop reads CASRRDTTDVEL.

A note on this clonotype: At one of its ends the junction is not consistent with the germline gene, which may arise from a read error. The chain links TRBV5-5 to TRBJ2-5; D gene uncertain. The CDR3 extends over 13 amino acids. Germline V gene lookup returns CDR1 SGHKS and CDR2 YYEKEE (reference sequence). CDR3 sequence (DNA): TGTGCCAGCAGGGCGGCGGCTGTAGAGGCCCAGTACTTC. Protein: CASRAAAVEAQYF.

Here the CDR3 reads CASSLQGGRGTQQYF. CDR3 DNA: TGTGCCAGCAGCTTACAGGGAGGTCGGGGTACGCAGCAGTACTTC. The rearrangement uses TRBV7-8 and TRBJ2-5, with D perhaps matching TRBD2 (6 bases). Germline-derived CDR1 and CDR2 are SGHVS and FQNEAQ. The V gene lost 2 bases and the J gene lost 11 bases, with 21 bases spanning the gap. This CDR3 has 15 amino acids. The variable domain in full, with the rest retrieved from reference TRBV7-8 and TRBJ2-5, is GAGVSQSPRYKVAKRGQDVALRCDPISGHVSLFWYQQALGQGPEFLTYFQNEAQLDKSGLPSDRFFAERPEGSVSTLKIQRTQQEDSAVYLCASSLQGGRGTQQYFGPGTRLLVL.

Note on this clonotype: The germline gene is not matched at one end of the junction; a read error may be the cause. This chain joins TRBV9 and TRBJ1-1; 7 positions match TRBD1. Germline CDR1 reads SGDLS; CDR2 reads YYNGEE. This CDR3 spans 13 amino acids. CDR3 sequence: CASSHTGDDEAFF. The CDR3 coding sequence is TGCGCCAGCAGCCACACAGGGGACGATGAAGCTTTCTTT.

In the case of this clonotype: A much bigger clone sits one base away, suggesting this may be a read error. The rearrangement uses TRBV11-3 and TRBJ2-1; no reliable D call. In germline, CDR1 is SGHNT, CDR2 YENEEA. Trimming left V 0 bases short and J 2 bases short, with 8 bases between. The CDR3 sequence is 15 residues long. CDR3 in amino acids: CASSLDMAAYNEQFF. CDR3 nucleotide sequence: TGTGCCAGCAGCTTAGATATGGCAGCCTACAATGAGCAGTTCTTC.

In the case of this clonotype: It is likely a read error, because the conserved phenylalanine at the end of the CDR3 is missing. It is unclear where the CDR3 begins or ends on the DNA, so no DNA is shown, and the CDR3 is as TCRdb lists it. CDR3: CASTRQSNAVEH. The J gene is TRBJ2-3, the V gene TRBV7-3; no check of the table's D call, TRBD1, against the DNA was made. The germline V gene encodes CDR1 SGHTA and CDR2 FQGTGA. 12 amino acids form the CDR3, both terminal residues included.

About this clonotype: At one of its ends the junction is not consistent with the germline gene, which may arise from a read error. DNA of the CDR3: TGTGCCAGCGGCGACGGGGGCGCTGATCCGCATTTT. Translation gives CASGDGGADPHF. The chain links TRBV7-3 to TRBJ2-3; TRBD1 or TRBD2 may be the D gene (6 bases each). The CDR3 loop spans 12 amino acids. Germline CDR1 reads SGHTA; CDR2 reads FQGTGA.

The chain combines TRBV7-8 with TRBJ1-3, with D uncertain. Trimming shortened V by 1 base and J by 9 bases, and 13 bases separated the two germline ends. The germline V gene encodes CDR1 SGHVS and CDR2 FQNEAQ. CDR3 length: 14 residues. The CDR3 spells CASSLEQWPSTIYF. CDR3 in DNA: TGTGCCAGCAGCTTAGAGCAATGGCCCAGCACCATATATTTT.

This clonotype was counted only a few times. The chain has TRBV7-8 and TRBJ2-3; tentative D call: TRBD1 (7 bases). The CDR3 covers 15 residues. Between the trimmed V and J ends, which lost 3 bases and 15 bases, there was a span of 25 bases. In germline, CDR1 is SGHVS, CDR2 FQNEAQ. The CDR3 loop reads CASSFDPGGTALSYF. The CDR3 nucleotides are TGTGCCAGCAGCTTTGATCCAGGCGGGACAGCTCTTTCCTATTTT.

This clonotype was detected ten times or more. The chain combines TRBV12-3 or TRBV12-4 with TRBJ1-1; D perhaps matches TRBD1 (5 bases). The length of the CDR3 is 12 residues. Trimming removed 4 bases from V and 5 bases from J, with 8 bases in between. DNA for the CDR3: TGTGCCAGCAGTTCAGGGTTAACTGAAGCTTTCTTT. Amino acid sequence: CASSSGLTEAFF.